This entry lists 24 T cell receptor beta chains sequenced from one sample in a study of OX40 agonist ivuxolimab in advanced cancers. Some clones are missing from TCRdb's copy, which holds only in-frame ones; the method was immunoSEQ multiplex PCR. The sample contains around 60,000 clones, about 86% of which appear only once. Sequences were derived from CD4+ or CD8+ T cells sorted from blood, sampled in a trial of the OX40 agonist ivuxolimab. Receptors originate from an adult with an advanced solid tumor such as melanoma, head and neck, liver or kidney cancer.

This clone was seen just once. Written as DNA, the CDR3 is TGTGCCAGCAGCTTGGACAGCTCCTATAATTCACCCCTCCACTTT. Protein product: CASSLDSSYNSPLHF. This sequence joins TRBV5-6 and TRBJ1-6, with D unclear. This CDR3 spans 15 amino acids. V was clipped by 0 bases and J by 0 bases, with 4 bases between them. From germline, CDR1 is SGHDT and CDR2 YYEEEE. Full variable domain (outside the CDR3, taken from reference TRBV5-6 and TRBJ1-6): DAGVTQSPTHLIKTRGQQVTLRCSPKSGHDTVSWYQQALGQGPQFIFQYYEEEERQRGNFPDRFSGHQFPNYSSELNVNALLLGDSALYLCASSLDSSYNSPLHFGNGTRLTVT.

The J gene is TRBJ1-5, the V gene TRBV19; D gene unclear. The CDR3 runs to 15 residues. V lost 8 bases and J 0 bases, leaving 14 bases between the germline ends. Germline V gene lookup returns CDR1 LNHDA and CDR2 SQIVND (reference sequence). The CDR3 DNA reads as TGTGCCAGTTCAAGTCGGTTCGATAGCAATCAGCCCCAGCATTTT. Residues: CASSSRFDSNQPQHF.

The rearrangement joins TRBV27 to TRBJ1-1; weak D call: TRBD1 (6 bases). The CDR3 has 19 amino acids. Germline loops: CDR1 MNHEY, CDR2 SMNVEV (reference sequence). Trimming cost V 6 bases and J 0 bases, with 26 bases left between them. CDR3 bases: TGTGCCAGCAGCCCCCGTGCGGGGGGCGCACAAAGAGTGAACACTGAAGCTTTCTTT. Its protein product is CASSPRAGGAQRVNTEAFF.

This clone was counted at least ten times. The chain has TRBV19 and TRBJ2-7; possible D gene TRBD1, 6 bases. The V end lost 6 bases, the J end lost 5 bases, and 11 bases lay between the germline ends. CDR1 and CDR2 from the germline V gene are LNHDA and SQIVND (reference sequence). This CDR3 has 12 residues. This CDR3 reads CASRGDIDEQYF. DNA for the CDR3: TGTGCCAGTAGGGGGGACATCGACGAGCAGTACTTC.

The count of this clone is one. The chain combines TRBV2 with TRBJ1-5; TRBD1 matches at 9 bases. Germline V gene data show CDR1 as SNHLY and CDR2 as FYNNEI. The CDR3 length is 17 residues. V was pared by 6 bases and J by 0 bases, with 9 bases of the junction left unmatched. The CDR3 bases are TGTGCCAGCAGACCAACAGGGGGCGGGTATAGCAATCAGCCCCAGCATTTT. Its protein is CASRPTGGGYSNQPQHF.

The V gene is TRBV19, the J gene TRBJ2-3, with 8 bases fitting TRBD1. Germline V gene sequence: CDR1 LNHDA, CDR2 SQIVND (reference sequence). V lost 4 bases, J lost 5 bases, and 8 bases stayed unmatched. The CDR3 is 15 residues long. The CDR3 region is CASSTGQGPQDTQYF. The CDR3 nucleotides are TGTGCCAGTAGTACCGGACAGGGCCCACAAGATACGCAGTATTTT.

The CDR3 spells CASSQETGARGYTF. The CDR3 nucleotides read TGTGCCAGCAGCCAGGAGACAGGGGCTAGAGGCTACACCTTC. This chain uses TRBV21-1 with TRBJ1-2; the table's D call TRBD1 went unverified against the DNA. TRBV21-1 is a listed pseudogene. CDR3 length: 14 residues.

This clone appeared a few times. The chain uses TRBV6-5 and TRBJ1-2; D gene uncertain. This CDR3 is built from 13 residues. V lost 0 bases to trimming and J lost 7 bases, with 9 bases between them. Germline V gene sequence: CDR1 MNHEY, CDR2 SVGAGI. This CDR3 is CASSYSGLGGYTF. As DNA, the CDR3 is TGTGCCAGCAGTTACTCAGGGTTAGGTGGCTACACCTTC.

This clone has just one count. The rearrangement links TRBV5-6 to TRBJ2-3, with D possibly being TRBD1 (5 bases). Germline-derived CDR1 and CDR2 are SGHDT and YYEEEE. The length of the CDR3 is 14 residues. The V end lost 3 bases, the J end lost 2 bases, and 10 bases lay between the germline ends. The CDR3 spells CASSSAGNTDTQYF. In DNA form, the CDR3 reads TGTGCCAGCAGCTCAGCAGGGAACACAGATACGCAGTATTTT.

The V gene is TRBV15, the J gene TRBJ1-2; D is ambiguous. CDR3 length: 14 amino acids. Germline CDR1 reads LNHNV; CDR2 reads YYDKDF (reference sequence). Trimming stripped 2 bases from V and 4 bases from J, with 11 bases between. DNA for the CDR3: TGTGCCACCAGCAGACCGAGCCAAGGCTATGGCTACACCTTC. Amino acid sequence: CATSRPSQGYGYTF.

This clone was observed a few times. CDR3 coding DNA: TGCGCCAGCAGCCAAGTAGGGGCTTACTCTGGAAACACCATATATTTT. Protein product: CASSQVGAYSGNTIYF. The chain has TRBV4-1 and TRBJ1-3; maybe TRBD1 (5 bases). This CDR3 comprises 16 residues. The V gene lost 1 base and the J gene lost 0 bases, with 10 bases spanning the gap. Germline-derived CDR1 and CDR2 are MGHRA and YSYEKL.

The chain employs TRBV11-1 and TRBJ2-5; possible D gene TRBD1, 6 bases. The CDR3 totals 13 residues. V was clipped by 5 bases and J by 5 bases, with 12 bases between them. Germline V gives CDR1 SGHAT, CDR2 FQDESV (reference sequence). DNA of the CDR3: TGTGCCAGCAGCCAACAGGGCGGGGAGACCCAGTACTTC. Amino acids: CASSQQGGETQYF.

The chain links TRBV5-6 to TRBJ1-2, with a possible D match to TRBD1 (6 bases). Germline-derived CDR1 and CDR2 are SGHDT and YYEEEE. This CDR3 is built from 15 residues. The V gene lost 5 bases and the J gene lost 4 bases, with 18 bases spanning the gap. The CDR3 nucleotides are TGTGCCAGCAGTATAGACAGGAAGGGAACCTATGGCTACACCTTC. This encodes CASSIDRKGTYGYTF.

The chain has TRBV5-6 and TRBJ2-7; perhaps TRBD1 as D (5 bases). CDR3 size: 14 residues. V was clipped by 1 base and J by 3 bases, with 11 bases between them. The germline V gene encodes CDR1 SGHDT and CDR2 YYEEEE. The CDR3 here is CASSLFQGLYEQYF. CDR3 DNA: TGTGCCAGCAGCTTGTTTCAGGGCCTCTACGAGCAGTACTTC.

The chain is built from TRBV14 and TRBJ2-5; 9 bases map to TRBD2. The CDR3 is 15 amino acids. The trim removed 2 bases at V and 2 bases at J, leaving 3 bases unmatched. Germline V gene sequence: CDR1 SGHDN, CDR2 FVKESK. The CDR3 spells CASSQRAGGQETQYF. The DNA of the CDR3 is TGTGCCAGCAGCCAACGAGCGGGGGGACAAGAGACCCAGTACTTC.

This clone was counted a single time. The chain employs TRBV11-2 and TRBJ1-1; D is ambiguous. Germline lookup yields CDR1 SGHAT and CDR2 FQNNGV. V shed 5 bases and J shed 1 base, with 8 bases lying between them. The CDR3 is made up of 13 amino acids. This CDR3 is CASSPQWNTEAFF. DNA for the CDR3: TGTGCCAGCAGCCCTCAGTGGAACACTGAAGCTTTCTTT.

The chain recombines TRBV29-1 with TRBJ1-1; 8 bases fit TRBD1. In germline, CDR1 is SQVTM, CDR2 ANQGSEA. After removal of 7 bases from V and 0 bases from J, the junction contained 4 bases not matched to a gene. The CDR3 sequence is 13 residues long. The CDR3 DNA follows: TGCAGCGGGCAGACAGGGGTGAACACTGAAGCTTTCTTT. It translates to CSGQTGVNTEAFF.

The chain recombines TRBV7-3 with TRBJ2-2, with 13 bases identical to TRBD2. Trimming cost V 4 bases and J 7 bases; bases outside gene matches: 6. The V gene's germline CDR1 is SGHTA and CDR2 FQGTGA. CDR3 length equals 16 residues. CDR3 region: CASSSGLAGAVGELFF. The CDR3 region has the DNA TGTGCCAGCAGCTCCGGACTAGCGGGAGCGGTCGGGGAGCTGTTTTTT.

The gene calls are TRBV2 and TRBJ2-2; 8 bases are shared with TRBD1. The CDR3 spans 15 residues. Trimming removed 6 bases from V and 4 bases from J; junction bases left unmatched: 7. From germline, CDR1 is SNHLY and CDR2 FYNNEI. For the CDR3, the DNA is TGTGCCAGCAGCACTGGACAGGGTAGCACCGGGGAGCTGTTTTTT. Protein product: CASSTGQGSTGELFF. Drawing the rest from reference TRBV2 and TRBJ2-2, the complete variable domain is EPEVTQTPSHQVTQMGQEVILRCVPISNHLYFYWYRQILGQKVEFLVSFYNNEISEKSEIFDDQFSVERPDGSNFTLKIRSTKLEDSAMYFCASSTGQGSTGELFFGEGSRLTVL.

This chain joins TRBV27 and TRBJ2-7, with D hard to call. Germline V CDR1 and CDR2: MNHEY, SMNVEV (reference sequence). Trimming pared 4 bases from V and 7 bases from J, leaving 17 bases between. The length of the CDR3 is 14 residues. DNA for the CDR3: TGTGCCAGCAGTTCCCACCGGGCCCGATATGAGCAGTACTTC. Its protein product is CASSSHRARYEQYF.

The J gene is TRBJ2-7, the V gene TRBV5-4; 7 nucleotides line up with TRBD1. The junction had 10 bases not matched to a gene; V was cut back by 4 bases and J by 3 bases. CDR1 is SGHNT and CDR2 is YYREEE in the germline V gene (reference sequence). There are 15 residues in the CDR3. The CDR3 coding sequence is TGTGCCAGCAGCGTGAGGGGGCGCAAAAACTACGAGCAGTACTTC. Protein sequence: CASSVRGRKNYEQYF.

This rearrangement joins TRBV30 to TRBJ1-6; TRBD1 agrees at 8 bases. The CDR3 contains 14 residues. Germline assignment: CDR1 GTSNPN and CDR2 SVGIG (reference sequence). V lost 5 bases and J lost 9; bases outside the gene matches: 9. The CDR3 is CAWVTGEGSSPLHF. As DNA, the CDR3 is TGTGCCTGGGTGACAGGGGAGGGGAGTTCACCCCTCCACTTT. Full variable domain (outside the CDR3, taken from reference TRBV30 and TRBJ1-6): SQTIHQWPATLVQPVGSPLSLECTVEGTSNPNLYWYRQAAGRGLQLLFYSVGIGQISSEVPQNLSASRPQDRQFILSSKKLLLSDSGFYLCAWVTGEGSSPLHFGNGTRLTVT.

This clone was picked up a small number of times. V and J are TRBV29-1 and TRBJ1-5; 7 bases line up with TRBD1. CDR1 and CDR2 (germline): SQVTM, ANQGSEA. The CDR3 length is 16 residues. J lost 6 bases, V lost 6 bases, and 17 bases had no gene match. The CDR3 DNA reads TGCAGCGTCGCCTTCGCGGCAGGGGGGATCGCTCAGCCCCAGCATTTT. This encodes CSVAFAAGGIAQPQHF.

J is TRBJ2-7 and V is TRBV7-9; D not resolved. Germline V gene sequence: CDR1 SEHNR, CDR2 FQNEAQ (reference sequence). Trimming took 4 bases from V and 0 from J, leaving 4 bases between them. This CDR3 contains 12 residues. CDR3 in amino acids: CASSSSSYEQYF. The DNA of the CDR3 is TGTGCCAGCAGCTCTAGCTCCTACGAGCAGTACTTC.